This passage covers 11 T cell receptor beta chains from one sample sequenced in a study of blood T cell repertoires in COVID-19. Generated by immunoSEQ multiplex PCR, the TCRdb table keeps only in-frame clones and is missing some. The data show roughly 260,000 clones, approximately 86% seen once. Sample: peripheral blood. These receptors were taken from a woman aged 80 or older with active or convalescent COVID-19.

The chain links TRBV20-1 to TRBJ1-3, with 9 nucleotides matching TRBD1. V dropped 8 bases and J dropped 5; count of bases not matched to a gene: 1. Germline V lookup: CDR1 DFQATT, CDR2 SNEGSKA (reference sequence). The CDR3 consists of 11 residues. CDR3 region: CSTGGRNTIYF. For the CDR3, the DNA is TGCAGTACAGGGGGCAGAAACACCATATATTTT.

This sequence joins TRBV14 and TRBJ2-1; 10 bases fit TRBD2. V was clipped by 1 base and J by 7 bases; unmatched bases: 4. The CDR3 length is 15 residues. The germline CDR1 and CDR2 sequences are SGHDN and FVKESK. As DNA, the CDR3 is TGTGCCAGCAGCCAAGGGCCTAGCGGGAGAAATGAGCAGTTCTTC. This gives the protein CASSQGPSGRNEQFF.

This rearrangement joins TRBV30 to TRBJ2-7; 11 positions match TRBD2. The ends lost 2 bases at V and 3 bases at J; junction bases unmatched: 6. The CDR3 spans 15 residues. CDR1 and CDR2 (germline): GTSNPN, SVGIG (reference sequence). DNA for the CDR3: TGTGCCTGGAGTCCGGGACTAGCGGAAAACTACGAGCAGTACTTC. Amino acids: CAWSPGLAENYEQYF. Together with reference TRBV30 and TRBJ2-7, the CDR3 gives the full variable domain: SQTIHQWPATLVQPVGSPLSLECTVEGTSNPNLYWYRQAAGRGLQLLFYSVGIGQISSEVPQNLSASRPQDRQFILSSKKLLLSDSGFYLCAWSPGLAENYEQYFGPGTRLTVT.

The CDR3 is CASRGDRVRPDTEAFF. The CDR3 region has the DNA TGTGCCAGCAGAGGGGACAGGGTAAGGCCGGACACTGAAGCTTTCTTT. The chain employs TRBV2 and TRBJ1-1; TRBD1 agrees at 9 bases. Germline V CDR1 and CDR2: SNHLY, FYNNEI. Trimming removed 6 bases from V and 3 bases from J; junction bases left unmatched: 11. CDR3 length: 16 residues.

The genes are TRBV7-8 and TRBJ1-4; D is possibly TRBD1 (6 bases). V was pared by 6 bases and J by 3 bases, with 14 bases between. Germline assignment: CDR1 SGHVS and CDR2 FQNEAQ. The CDR3 runs 15 residues. The CDR3 spells CASSSSGGPNEKLFF. The DNA for the CDR3 is TGTGCCAGCAGTTCTTCCGGGGGGCCTAATGAAAAACTGTTTTTT.

This chain joins TRBV6-5 and TRBJ1-1, with a possible D match to TRBD1 (5 bases). The germline V gene has CDR1 MNHEY and CDR2 SVGAGI. Trimming shortened V by 5 bases and J by 8 bases, and 15 bases separated the two germline ends. This CDR3 contains 13 residues. The CDR3 DNA reads TGTGCCAGCAGTCAGGTTCTAACAGGAGAAGCTTTCTTT. Protein: CASSQVLTGEAFF.

V gene TRBV6-6 combines with J gene TRBJ2-7; TRBD2 agrees at 8 bases. The CDR3 runs 12 residues. Trimming cost V 6 bases and J 2 bases; bases outside gene matches: 0. Germline-derived CDR1 and CDR2 are MNHNY and SVGAGI (reference sequence). In DNA, the CDR3 is TGTGCCAGCAGAGCGGGGGCCTACGAGCAGTACTTC. This translates into CASRAGAYEQYF.

This rearrangement joins TRBV20-1 to TRBJ2-3; D is uncertain. Trimming left V 7 bases short and J 2 bases short, with 7 bases between. The CDR3 is 11 residues long. The V gene's germline CDR1 is DFQATT and CDR2 SNEGSKA (reference sequence). The CDR3 spells CSGEHTDTQYF. Here the CDR3 DNA reads TGCAGTGGAGAGCACACAGATACGCAGTATTTT.

This clone appeared once. The chain joins TRBV28 to TRBJ1-3; TRBD1 aligns across 7 bases. This CDR3 is built from 12 residues. The J segment lost 4 bases and the V segment lost 11 bases, leaving 5 bases of the junction unmatched. Germline V CDR1 and CDR2: MDHEN, SYDVKM. In DNA form, the CDR3 reads TGTGCCGGAGGGACAGCCGGAAACACCATATATTTT. Translated: CAGGTAGNTIYF.

Of note for this clone: The germline gene is not matched at one end of the junction; a read error may be the cause. The chain joins TRBV19 to TRBJ1-4, with unresolved D. Germline-derived CDR1 and CDR2 are LNHDA and SQIVND (reference sequence). There are 15 residues in the CDR3. The CDR3 nucleotides are TGTGCCAGTAGCCAAAACGGACTTACTAACGAAAAACTGTTTTTT. Translating it yields CASSQNGLTNEKLFF.

The V and J genes are TRBV7-8 and TRBJ1-6; D is perhaps TRBD1 (5 bases). V was shortened by 1 base and J by 9 bases, with 13 bases between the two germline ends. This CDR3 region has 15 residues. Germline V gene lookup returns CDR1 SGHVS and CDR2 FQNEAQ. The CDR3 loop is CASSLVSGRGSPLHF. In DNA form, the CDR3 reads TGTGCCAGCAGCTTAGTATCGGGGCGGGGTTCACCCCTCCACTTT.